In this sample, the clone carrying this T cell receptor (beta chain) turned up a few times. Its antigen remains unknown. The sample belongs to a study of identical twins. Study results and caveats: Conclusions leaned on cross-sectional statistical analysis and did not track the same donors over time. While abundant cord blood beta clonotypes carried fewer insertions, memory repertoires showed no such pattern.

TCRdb ran MiXCR on the 5' RACE reads and lists one entry per CDR3 protein. Of around 1.7 million distinct CDR3 sequences in the sample, about 32% were seen once. Trimming cost V 2 bases and J 2 bases, with 10 bases left between them. This CDR3 contains 14 residues. CDR1 is KGHSH and CDR2 is LQKENI in the germline V gene. The sample was cord blood. This chain uses TRBV18 with TRBJ2-7, with D perhaps TRBD1 (6 bases). The sequence came from a newborn girl in good health. CDR3 nucleotides: TGTGCCAGCTCACCATGGGGGCCCCCCTACGAGCAGTACTTC. Protein product: CASSPWGPPYEQYF.